This TCR beta chain was observed in a study of graft-versus-host responses after intestinal transplantation. Study information: Following induction with anti-thymocyte globulin, all recipients were given tacrolimus and steroids for approximately three years.

Generated by immunoSEQ multiplex PCR, the TCRdb table keeps only in-frame clones and is missing some. The sample consists of around 20,000 clones, around 95% of them appearing once. About this clone itself: Its antigen is as yet unknown.

The CDR3 loop spans 15 amino acids. J was trimmed by 3 bases and V by 3 bases; bases with no gene match: 7. CDR1 and CDR2 (germline): SGHRS, YFSETQ. Broader study findings: Patients with graft-donor T cell macrochimerism had high graft-versus-host to host-versus-graft clonal ratios in allografts. The authors found GvH clones in recipient marrow, some appearing first in ileum or blood.

The starting material was PBMCs, obtained 23 days after intestinal transplant. The TCR comes from a human patient who received an intestinal transplant, so some T cells may come from the graft donor. The chain has TRBV5-1 and TRBJ2-3; 7 bases are a match to TRBD2. Here the CDR3 reads CASSSDTGGTDTQYF. The CDR3 nucleotides read TGCGCCAGCAGCTCGGACACGGGGGGAACAGATACGCAGTATTTT.